This is a list of T cell receptor beta chains from one sample in a study of OX40 agonist ivuxolimab in advanced cancers. Only in-frame clones appear in the TCRdb table, and some are missing; sequencing was by immunoSEQ multiplex PCR. The repertoire holds 83,000 or so clones, with approximately 91% as singletons. The source was CD4+ or CD8+ T cells sorted from blood, collected in a trial of the OX40 agonist ivuxolimab. These receptors originate from an adult with an advanced solid tumor such as melanoma, head and neck, liver or kidney cancer. Each CDR3 is given with its conserved first and last residue. Fields, in order: V gene, J gene, clone size, D gene, CDR3 protein, CDR3 DNA. D genes are given only for firm matches. Where a row states a size, it is once, few, many or the class of an expanded clone; other rows omit it.

TRBV9	TRBJ1-4	NA	NA	CASSAFNEGAKEKLFF	TGTGCCAGCAGCGCATTCAACGAAGGGGCCAAGGAAAAACTGTTTTTT
TRBV6-5	TRBJ2-7	NA	NA	CASSYLGEQYF	TGTGCCAGCAGTTACCTGGGGGAGCAGTACTTC
TRBV7-3	TRBJ2-7	NA	TRBD1	CASSSGTGVSEQYF	TGTGCCAGCAGCTCAGGGACAGGGGTCTCCGAGCAGTACTTC
TRBV4-1	TRBJ1-3	NA	NA	CASSRPGVEGRTIYF	TGCGCCAGCAGCCGCCCCGGAGTGGAGGGCCGCACCATATATTTT
TRBV4-1	TRBJ1-1	NA	NA	CASSQPPGRGKTEAFF	TGCGCCAGCAGCCAGCCACCGGGCAGGGGAAAAACTGAAGCTTTCTTT
TRBV19	TRBJ2-2	NA	TRBD1	CASSAAGGTGELFF	TGTGCCAGTAGTGCAGCAGGGGGCACCGGGGAGCTGTTTTTT
TRBV6-5	TRBJ2-7	NA	TRBD1	CASRRRQGAGYEQYF	TGTGCCAGCAGACGAAGACAGGGGGCAGGGTACGAGCAGTACTTC
TRBV7-2	TRBJ2-2	NA	NA	CASSVANTGELFF	TGTGCCAGCAGCGTAGCCAACACCGGGGAGCTGTTTTTT
TRBV5-4	TRBJ1-2	NA	NA	CASSTRANYGYTF	TGTGCCAGCAGCACCCGGGCAAACTATGGCTACACCTTC
TRBV5-4	TRBJ2-1	NA	NA	CASTLGAFTTYNEQFF	TGTGCCAGCACCCTCGGAGCGTTTACTACCTACAATGAGCAGTTCTTC
TRBV7-3	TRBJ1-1	once	NA	CASSLQGYTEAFF	TGTGCCAGCAGCTTGCAGGGTTACACTGAAGCTTTCTTT
TRBV13	TRBJ2-5	NA	NA	CASSRLNGETQYF	TGTGCCAGCAGCCGCCTCAATGGGGAGACCCAGTACTTC
TRBV11-3	TRBJ2-3	NA	NA	CASSRDAPDTQYF	TGTGCCAGCAGTCGGGACGCCCCAGATACGCAGTATTTT
TRBV14	TRBJ2-1	NA	TRBD2	CASSHLAGVYNEQFF	TGTGCCAGCAGCCACCTAGCGGGAGTCTACAATGAGCAGTTCTTC
TRBV19	TRBJ2-7	NA	TRBD2	CASSRTSDSYEQYF	TGTGCCAGTAGTAGAACTAGCGACTCATACGAGCAGTACTTC
TRBV5-8	TRBJ2-7	NA	NA	CASSPMVYEQYF	TGTGCCAGCAGCCCCATGGTCTACGAGCAGTACTTC
TRBV21-1	TRBJ2-3	few	NA	CARRDRSTDTQYF	TGTGCCAGGCGGGACAGAAGCACAGATACGCAGTATTTT
TRBV5-4	TRBJ2-1	NA	NA	CASSPRGVISVNEQFF	TGTGCCAGCAGCCCCCGCGGGGTAATAAGTGTCAATGAGCAGTTCTTC
TRBV6-1	TRBJ2-5	NA	TRBD1	CASSGQGMRETQYF	TGTGCCAGCAGTGGACAGGGCATGAGAGAGACCCAGTACTTC
TRBV6-5	TRBJ1-6	NA	NA	CASSYHITARDSPLHF	TGTGCCAGCAGTTACCACATCACCGCACGGGATTCACCCCTCCACTTT
TRBV11-2	TRBJ2-7	NA	NA	CASSLGSSEQYF	TGTGCCAGCAGCTTAGGGTCCAGCGAGCAGTACTTC
TRBV12-2	TRBJ2-3	NA	NA	CASRLAHHLDTGTQYF	TGTGCAAGTCGCTTAGCGCACCATCTAGATACTGGGACGCAGTATTTT
TRBV28	TRBJ2-5	NA	NA	CASSGPSWTAKETQYF	TGTGCCAGCAGTGGCCCCTCGTGGACAGCCAAAGAGACCCAGTACTTC
TRBV5-4	TRBJ1-4	NA	TRBD1	CASSSPGTGNEKLFF	TGTGCCAGCAGCTCCCCCGGGACAGGCAATGAAAAACTGTTTTTT
TRBV7-3	TRBJ2-1	NA	TRBD2	CASSLMPASGRGILYNEQFF	TGTGCCAGCAGCTTAATGCCGGCTAGCGGGAGGGGGATACTATACAATGAGCAGTTCTTC
TRBV5-4	TRBJ2-7	NA	NA	CASSLEVGGKVEQYF	TGTGCCAGCAGCTTGGAGGTTGGGGGCAAGGTCGAGCAGTACTTC
TRBV5-5	TRBJ2-7	NA	NA	CASSLGGYEQYF	TGTGCCAGCAGCTTGGGGGGTTACGAGCAGTACTTC
TRBV5-1	TRBJ2-5	NA	TRBD1	CASSNQPGQGIQETQYF	TGCGCCAGCAGCAATCAACCGGGACAGGGGATACAAGAGACCCAGTACTTC
TRBV18	TRBJ2-1	NA	TRBD2	CASSSPGLARDEQFF	TGTGCCAGCTCATCACCCGGACTAGCTAGGGATGAGCAGTTCTTC
TRBV11-3	TRBJ2-1	NA	TRBD2	CASRRAGESNEQFF	TGTGCCAGCAGGAGAGCGGGAGAGTCAAATGAGCAGTTCTTC
TRBV14	TRBJ2-7	NA	NA	CASSPQTREQYF	TGTGCCAGCAGCCCACAGACCCGCGAGCAGTACTTC
TRBV7-9	TRBJ2-7	once	TRBD2	CASSLTRLAESSYEQYF	TGTGCCAGCAGCTTAACTAGACTAGCGGAAAGCTCCTACGAGCAGTACTTC
TRBV7-2	TRBJ2-2	NA	NA	CASIDSLNTGELFF	TGTGCCAGCATCGATTCTCTGAACACCGGGGAGCTGTTTTTT
TRBV7-3	TRBJ2-5	NA	TRBD1	CASSLLGTARGTQYF	TGTGCCAGCAGCTTACTCGGGACAGCGAGAGGGACCCAGTACTTC
TRBV6-1	TRBJ1-6	once	NA	CASSEHLASDSPLHF	TGTGCCAGCAGTGAACATCTCGCAAGCGATTCACCCCTCCACTTT
TRBV28	TRBJ1-2	NA	NA	CASLRDTYDYGYTF	TGTGCCAGCCTGCGGGACACATATGACTATGGCTACACCTTC
TRBV19	TRBJ2-5	NA	TRBD1	CASSKGYQGAETQYF	TGTGCCAGTAGTAAGGGTTATCAGGGGGCGGAGACCCAGTACTTC
TRBV15	TRBJ1-4	NA	NA	CATSLPGAANEKLFF	TGTGCCACCAGCCTACCGGGGGCAGCTAATGAAAAACTGTTTTTT
TRBV6-1	TRBJ1-4	NA	NA	CASSEVGAEKLFF	TGTGCCAGCAGTGAAGTAGGGGCGGAAAAACTGTTTTTT
TRBV10-2	TRBJ2-1	few	TRBD2	CASSESTGLAGVLEQFF	TGCGCCAGCAGTGAGTCGACGGGACTAGCGGGTGTACTTGAGCAGTTCTTC
TRBV7-8	TRBJ2-5	once	NA	CASSPRAIQYF	TGTGCCAGCAGCCCGAGGGCTATTCAGTACTTC
TRBV10-3	TRBJ2-3	NA	NA	CAISESGADTQYF	TGTGCCATCAGTGAGTCAGGGGCAGATACGCAGTATTTT
TRBV14	TRBJ1-4	NA	NA	CASSQQTTTNEKLFF	TGTGCCAGCAGCCAGCAGACAACAACTAATGAAAAACTGTTTTTT
TRBV7-2	TRBJ2-7	NA	NA	CASSPSPSFSYEQYF	TGTGCCAGCAGCCCTAGTCCCAGCTTCTCCTACGAGCAGTACTTC
TRBV27	TRBJ2-7	NA	NA	CASSPKVNHEQYF	TGTGCCAGCAGCCCCAAGGTGAATCACGAGCAGTACTTC
TRBV5-6	TRBJ1-4	few	NA	CASSLAGINEKLFF	TGTGCCAGCAGCTTGGCTGGGATTAATGAAAAACTGTTTTTT
TRBV25-1	TRBJ2-2	NA	NA	CASSEYPHGELFF	TGTGCCAGCAGTGAATATCCTCACGGGGAGCTGTTTTTT
TRBV28	TRBJ1-1	NA	NA	CASSLSRGSGARTEAFF	TGTGCCAGCAGTTTATCCCGAGGATCGGGGGCGAGGACTGAAGCTTTCTTT
TRBV7-8	TRBJ1-5	NA	NA	CASSLGTSALSGNQPQHF	TGTGCCAGCAGCCTCGGGACATCCGCTCTTTCGGGCAATCAGCCCCAGCATTTT
TRBV7-9	TRBJ2-5	NA	NA	CASSLDGQGTQYF	TGTGCCAGCAGCTTAGATGGACAAGGGACCCAGTACTTC
TRBV5-5	TRBJ1-4	NA	NA	CASSPRRGGLFF	TGTGCCAGCAGCCCCCGTCGAGGGGGACTGTTTTTT
TRBV5-3	TRBJ1-2	NA	NA	CARSFRDGYTF	TGTGCCAGAAGTTTCAGGGATGGCTACACCTTC
TRBV28	TRBJ2-1	NA	TRBD2	CASSRGTSGRARQFF	TGTGCCAGCAGCAGGGGGACTAGCGGGAGGGCCAGGCAGTTCTTC
TRBV18	TRBJ2-5	NA	TRBD1	CASSGQQETQYF	TGTGCCAGCTCGGGACAGCAAGAGACCCAGTACTTC
TRBV7-8	TRBJ2-2	once	NA	CASRLGFSGLNTGELFF	TGTGCCAGCAGATTAGGTTTTTCGGGACTGAACACCGGGGAGCTGTTTTTT
TRBV6-5	TRBJ1-3	NA	TRBD1	CASSPPGQTGNTIYF	TGTGCCAGCAGCCCGCCGGGACAGACTGGAAACACCATATATTTT
TRBV7-3	TRBJ2-5	NA	NA	CASSLTQQETQYF	TGTGCCAGCAGCTTAACCCAGCAAGAGACCCAGTACTTC
TRBV28	TRBJ2-3	NA	TRBD2	CASRQGLAGVRTDTQYF	TGTGCCAGCAGACAGGGACTAGCGGGAGTGCGGACAGATACGCAGTATTTT
TRBV7-2	TRBJ2-1	NA	NA	CASSPRRGDEQFF	TGTGCCAGCAGCCCCCGAAGGGGTGATGAGCAGTTCTTC